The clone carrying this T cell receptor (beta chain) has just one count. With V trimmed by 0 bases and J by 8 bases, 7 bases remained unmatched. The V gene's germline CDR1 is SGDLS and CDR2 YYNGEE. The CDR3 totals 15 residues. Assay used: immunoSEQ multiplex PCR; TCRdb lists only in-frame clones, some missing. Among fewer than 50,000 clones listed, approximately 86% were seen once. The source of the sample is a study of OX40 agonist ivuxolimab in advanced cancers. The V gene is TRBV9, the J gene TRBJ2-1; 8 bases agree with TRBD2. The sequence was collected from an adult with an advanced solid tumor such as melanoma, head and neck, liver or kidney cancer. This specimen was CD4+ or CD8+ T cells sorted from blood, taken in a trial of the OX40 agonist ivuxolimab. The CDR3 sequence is CASSVGSGVLDEQFF. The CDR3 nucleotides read TGTGCCAGCAGCGTAGGTAGCGGGGTTCTCGATGAGCAGTTCTTC. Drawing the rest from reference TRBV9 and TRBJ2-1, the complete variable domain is DSGVTQTPKHLITATGQRVTLRCSPRSGDLSVYWYQQSLDQGLQFLIQYYNGEERAKGNILERFSAQQFPDLHSELNLSSLELGDSALYFCASSVGSGVLDEQFFGPGTRLTVL.